A selection of T cell receptor beta chains follows, all from one sample in a study of blood T cells in healthy people across ages. MiXCR, run by TCRdb on the 5' RACE reads, gives a single entry per CDR3 protein. The data hold hundreds of thousands of distinct CDR3 sequences, with around 48% observed a single time. The sequenced material came from blood. These receptors were taken from a man older than 75 in good health. The CDR3 runs from the conserved cysteine through the conserved F or W. D genes are given only for firm matches. The size entry is marked missing in some rows and otherwise reads once, few, many or a size class.

CDR3aa: CASSLFQRGQETQYF
CDR3nt: TGTGCCAGTAGTCTATTTCAGCGGGGACAAGAGACCCAGTACTTC
abundance: .
v_gene: TRBV19
j_gene: TRBJ2-5
len: 15
d_gene: TRBD2

CDR3aa: CSAPQTGGSNQPQHF
CDR3nt: TGCAGTGCTCCCCAGACAGGGGGCAGCAATCAGCCCCAGCATTTT
abundance: few
v_gene: TRBV20-1
j_gene: TRBJ1-5
len: 15
d_gene: TRBD1

CDR3aa: CASSQVGTGKETQYF
CDR3nt: TGTGCCAGCAGCCAAGTAGGGACAGGGAAAGAGACCCAGTACTTC
abundance: .
v_gene: TRBV3-1
j_gene: TRBJ2-5
len: 15
d_gene: TRBD1

CDR3aa: CASSGDSRGYEKLFF
CDR3nt: TGTGCCAGCAGTGGGGACAGTCGAGGGTATGAAAAACTGTTTTTT
abundance: few
v_gene: TRBV25-1
j_gene: TRBJ1-4
len: 15
d_gene: TRBD1

CDR3aa: CASSPGDSQETQYF
CDR3nt: TGTGCCAGCAGCCCTGGGGACAGCCAAGAGACCCAGTACTTC
abundance: many
v_gene: TRBV7-9
j_gene: TRBJ2-5
len: 14
d_gene: TRBD1

CDR3aa: CSARTTGGARETQYF
CDR3nt: TGCAGTGCTAGAACTACCGGGGGGGCCAGAGAGACCCAGTACTTC
abundance: few
v_gene: TRBV20-1
j_gene: TRBJ2-5
len: 15
d_gene: TRBD2

CDR3aa: CSAYTTSYEQYF
CDR3nt: TGCAGCGCCTACACTACCTCCTACGAGCAGTACTTC
abundance: .
v_gene: TRBV29-1
j_gene: TRBJ2-7
len: 12
d_gene: .

CDR3aa: CASSFRDRENSPLHF
CDR3nt: TGTGCCAGCAGTTTCAGGGACAGGGAAAATTCACCCCTCCACTTT
abundance: .
v_gene: TRBV6-6
j_gene: TRBJ1-6
len: 15
d_gene: TRBD1

CDR3aa: CASSGQHNQPQHF
CDR3nt: TGTGCCAGCAGCGGACAGCACAATCAGCCCCAGCATTTT
abundance: once
v_gene: TRBV7-9
j_gene: TRBJ1-5
len: 13
d_gene: .

CDR3aa: CASRNSPISYNEQFF
CDR3nt: TGTGCCAGCAGGAACTCGCCTATCTCCTACAATGAGCAGTTCTTC
abundance: .
v_gene: TRBV6-5
j_gene: TRBJ2-1
len: 15
d_gene: .

CDR3aa: CASSLVRNEQYF
CDR3nt: TGCGCCAGCAGCTTGGTCCGTAACGAGCAGTACTTC
abundance: few
v_gene: TRBV5-1
j_gene: TRBJ2-7
len: 12
d_gene: .

CDR3aa: CASKQAGSSYEQYF
CDR3nt: TGTGCCAGTAAGCAAGCGGGGAGCTCCTACGAGCAGTACTTC
abundance: many
v_gene: TRBV6-5
j_gene: TRBJ2-7
len: 14
d_gene: TRBD2

CDR3aa: CASSMTGLLYEQYF
CDR3nt: TGTGCCAGCAGCATGACAGGACTACTCTACGAGCAGTACTTC
abundance: .
v_gene: TRBV7-9
j_gene: TRBJ2-7
len: 14
d_gene: .

CDR3aa: CASIPSGVFTEAFF
CDR3nt: TGTGCCAGCATCCCCTCGGGGGTGTTCACTGAAGCTTTCTTT
abundance: once
v_gene: TRBV11-2
j_gene: TRBJ1-1
len: 14
d_gene: .

CDR3aa: CSARPTGTGTYEQYF
CDR3nt: TGCAGTGCCAGACCTACCGGGACTGGGACCTACGAGCAGTACTTC
abundance: .
v_gene: TRBV20-1
j_gene: TRBJ2-7
len: 15
d_gene: .

CDR3aa: CSVREGHAREQYF
CDR3nt: TGCAGCGTTCGCGAGGGCCATGCTCGCGAGCAGTACTTC
abundance: few
v_gene: TRBV29-1
j_gene: TRBJ2-7
len: 13
d_gene: .

CDR3aa: CATSRAVSSNTEAFF
CDR3nt: TGTGCCACCAGCAGAGCCGTAAGCTCGAACACTGAAGCTTTCTTT
abundance: few
v_gene: TRBV15
j_gene: TRBJ1-1
len: 15
d_gene: .

CDR3aa: CSAREPGGADTEAFF
CDR3nt: TGCAGTGCTAGGGAGCCCGGGGGGGCTGACACTGAAGCTTTCTTT
abundance: .
v_gene: TRBV20-1
j_gene: TRBJ1-1
len: 15
d_gene: .

CDR3aa: CSAVGTSLGYEQYF
CDR3nt: TGCAGTGCCGTGGGGACTAGCCTTGGGTACGAGCAGTACTTC
abundance: .
v_gene: TRBV20-1
j_gene: TRBJ2-7
len: 14
d_gene: TRBD2

CDR3aa: CASSHTSGGDEQYF
CDR3nt: TGTGCCAGCAGTCATACTAGCGGCGGAGACGAGCAGTACTTC
abundance: .
v_gene: TRBV27
j_gene: TRBJ2-7
len: 14
d_gene: TRBD2

CDR3aa: CASSTQGKPQHF
CDR3nt: TGTGCCAGCAGCACACAGGGAAAGCCCCAGCATTTT
abundance: few
v_gene: TRBV13
j_gene: TRBJ1-5
len: 12
d_gene: .

CDR3aa: CTSSYGGAYGYTF
CDR3nt: TGTACCAGCAGTTACGGGGGGGCCTATGGCTACACCTTC
abundance: .
v_gene: TRBV6-5
j_gene: TRBJ1-2
len: 13
d_gene: .

CDR3aa: CASSSPAAWGTFTDTQYF
CDR3nt: TGTGCCAGCAGTTCCCCAGCTGCGTGGGGGACTTTCACAGATACGCAGTATTTT
abundance: .
v_gene: TRBV12-3/TRBV12-4
j_gene: TRBJ2-3
len: 18
d_gene: .

CDR3aa: CASSLAATGDGQPQHF
CDR3nt: TGTGCCAGCAGCTTAGCGGCGACAGGGGATGGTCAGCCCCAGCATTTT
abundance: few
v_gene: TRBV7-9
j_gene: TRBJ1-5
len: 16
d_gene: TRBD1

CDR3aa: CASSKLAGGPGEQFF
CDR3nt: TGTGCCAGCAGCAAACTAGCGGGAGGGCCGGGTGAGCAGTTCTTC
abundance: .
v_gene: TRBV9
j_gene: TRBJ2-1
len: 15
d_gene: TRBD2

CDR3aa: CSARDLTPRTGFVPETFF
CDR3nt: TGCAGTGCTAGAGATCTGACTCCCAGAACAGGGTTTGTGCCTGAAACTTTCTTT
abundance: once
v_gene: TRBV20-1
j_gene: TRBJ1-1
len: 18
d_gene: .